This TCR beta chain was found in a study of a mutant IDH1 vaccine in newly diagnosed glioma. Overall study: The treated group averaged approximately 42 years old and was about 60% male, about 40% female. Previous treatment comprised radiotherapy, temozolomide, or both, mostly both.

Germline CDR1 ENHRY, CDR2 SYGVKD. The CDR3 extends over 13 amino acids. The V segment lost 10 bases and the J segment 6 bases; nucleotides outside the gene matches: 1. Time point given: baseline, week 1 (first vaccination visit). As to treatment: pre-vaccination baseline after standard-of-care therapy. Here immunoSEQ multiplex PCR was the method, and the copy in TCRdb shows in-frame clones only, minus some. The sample has 98,000 or so clones; 70% to 90% are singletons. Sample: PBMCs, taken from a glioma patient treated with radiotherapy, temozolomide or both. The J gene is TRBJ2-1, the V gene TRBV10-3, with TRBD2 identical over 15 bases. This TCR was sampled from a woman in her forties or fifties with glioma. The CDR3 DNA reads TGTGCCACGGGACTAGCGGGAGGCAATGAGCAGTTCTTC. Residues: CATGLAGGNEQFF.